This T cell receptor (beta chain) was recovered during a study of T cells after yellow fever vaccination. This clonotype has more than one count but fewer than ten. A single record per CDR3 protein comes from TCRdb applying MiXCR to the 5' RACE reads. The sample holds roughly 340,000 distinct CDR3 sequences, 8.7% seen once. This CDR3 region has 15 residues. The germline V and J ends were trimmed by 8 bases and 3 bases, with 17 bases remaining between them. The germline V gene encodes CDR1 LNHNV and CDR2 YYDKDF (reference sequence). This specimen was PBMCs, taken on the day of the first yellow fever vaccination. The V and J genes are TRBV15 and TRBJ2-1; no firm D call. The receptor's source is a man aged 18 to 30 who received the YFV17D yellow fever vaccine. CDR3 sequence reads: CATGSTPPVYNEQFF. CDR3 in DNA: TGTGCCACCGGTTCGACCCCTCCTGTCTACAATGAGCAGTTCTTC.